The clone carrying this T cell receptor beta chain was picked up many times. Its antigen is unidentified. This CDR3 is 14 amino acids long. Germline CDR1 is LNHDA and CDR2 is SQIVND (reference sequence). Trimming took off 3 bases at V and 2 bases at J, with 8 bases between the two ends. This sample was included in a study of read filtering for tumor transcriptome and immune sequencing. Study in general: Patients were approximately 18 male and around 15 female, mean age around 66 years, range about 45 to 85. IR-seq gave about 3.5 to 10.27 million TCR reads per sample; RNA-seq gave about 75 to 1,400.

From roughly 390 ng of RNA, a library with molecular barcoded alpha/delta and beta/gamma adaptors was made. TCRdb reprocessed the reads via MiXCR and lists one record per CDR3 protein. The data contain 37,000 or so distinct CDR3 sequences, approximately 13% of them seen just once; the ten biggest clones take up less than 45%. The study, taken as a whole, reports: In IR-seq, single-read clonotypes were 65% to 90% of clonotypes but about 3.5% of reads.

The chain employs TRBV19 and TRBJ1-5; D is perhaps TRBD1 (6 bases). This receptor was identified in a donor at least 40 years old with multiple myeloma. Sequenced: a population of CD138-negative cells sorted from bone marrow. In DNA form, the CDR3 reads TGTGCCAGTAGTATGGCAGGGGGCAATCAGCCCCAGCATTTT. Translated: CASSMAGGNQPQHF.